The T cell receptor (beta chain) described here comes from a study of blood T cell repertoires in COVID-19. About the research overall: The United States, Italy and Spain were the sources of the acute and convalescent COVID-19 samples. Nucleic acid was either cDNA or gDNA, and it came from T cells, B-cell-depleted T cells, or PBMCs.

With 7 bases clipped from V and 5 bases from J, the junction kept 8 bases outside the gene matches. This CDR3 region has 14 residues. In germline, CDR1 is MNHEY, CDR2 SVGAGI. The Seattle patients joined while their infection was active and were tracked longitudinally afterward. The method was immunoSEQ multiplex PCR; TCRdb's version includes in-frame clones alone and lacks a portion of them. Of just over 150,000 clones in the sample, over 80% were seen once. Sequences were obtained from peripheral blood. This TCR was recovered from a man under 40 with COVID-19, enrolled during active disease. The rearrangement links TRBV6-5 to TRBJ1-1; 9 bases fit TRBD1. The CDR3 is CASITTGGGTEAFF. DNA of the CDR3: TGTGCCAGCATCACAACAGGGGGCGGAACTGAAGCTTTCTTT.